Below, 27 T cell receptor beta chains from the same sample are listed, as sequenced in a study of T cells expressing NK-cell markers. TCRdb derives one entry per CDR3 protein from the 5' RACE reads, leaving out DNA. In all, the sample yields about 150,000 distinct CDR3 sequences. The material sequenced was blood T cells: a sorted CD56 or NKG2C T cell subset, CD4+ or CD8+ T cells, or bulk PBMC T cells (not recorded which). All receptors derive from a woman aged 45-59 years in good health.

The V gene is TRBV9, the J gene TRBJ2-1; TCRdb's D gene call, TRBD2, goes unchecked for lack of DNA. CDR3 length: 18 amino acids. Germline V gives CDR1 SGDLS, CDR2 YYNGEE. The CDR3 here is CASSVRAGRAGGFNEQFF.

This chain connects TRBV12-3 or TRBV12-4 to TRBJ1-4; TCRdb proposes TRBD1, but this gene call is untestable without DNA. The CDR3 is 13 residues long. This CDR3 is CASRKRGNEKLFF.

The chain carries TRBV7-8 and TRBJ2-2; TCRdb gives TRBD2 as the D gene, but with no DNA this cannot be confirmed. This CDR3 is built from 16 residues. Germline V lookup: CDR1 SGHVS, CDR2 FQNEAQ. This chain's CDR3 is CASSPLVGGNTGELFF.

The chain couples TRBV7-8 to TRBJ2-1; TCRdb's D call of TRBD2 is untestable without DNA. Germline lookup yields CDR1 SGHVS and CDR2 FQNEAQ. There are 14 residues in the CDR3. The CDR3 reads CASSLGLGYDEQFF. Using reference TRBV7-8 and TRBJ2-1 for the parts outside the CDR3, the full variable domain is GAGVSQSPRYKVAKRGQDVALRCDPISGHVSLFWYQQALGQGPEFLTYFQNEAQLDKSGLPSDRFFAERPEGSVSTLKIQRTQQEDSAVYLCASSLGLGYDEQFFGPGTRLTVL.

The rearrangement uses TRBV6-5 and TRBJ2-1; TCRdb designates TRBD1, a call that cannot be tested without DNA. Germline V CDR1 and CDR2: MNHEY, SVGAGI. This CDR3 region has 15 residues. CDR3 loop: CASSQRQGSFHEQFF.

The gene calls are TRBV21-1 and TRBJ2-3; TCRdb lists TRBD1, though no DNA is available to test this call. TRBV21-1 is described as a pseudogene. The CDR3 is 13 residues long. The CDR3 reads CASEKGGTDTQYF.

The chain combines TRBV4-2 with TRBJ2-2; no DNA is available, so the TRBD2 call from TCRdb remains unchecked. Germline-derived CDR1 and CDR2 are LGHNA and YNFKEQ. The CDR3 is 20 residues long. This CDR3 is CASSQERQGLAGGATGELFF.

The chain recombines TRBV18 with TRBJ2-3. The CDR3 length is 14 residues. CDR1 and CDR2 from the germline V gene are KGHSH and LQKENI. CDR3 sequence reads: CASSPPVSTDTQYF.

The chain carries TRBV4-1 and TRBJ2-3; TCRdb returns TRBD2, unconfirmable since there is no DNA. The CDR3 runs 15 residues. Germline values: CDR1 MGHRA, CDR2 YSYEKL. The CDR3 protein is CASTEEYPAADTQYF.

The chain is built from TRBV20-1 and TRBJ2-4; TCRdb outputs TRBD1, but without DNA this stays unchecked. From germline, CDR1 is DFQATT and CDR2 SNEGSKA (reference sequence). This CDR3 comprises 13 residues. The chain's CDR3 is CSVQGLGKNIQYF.

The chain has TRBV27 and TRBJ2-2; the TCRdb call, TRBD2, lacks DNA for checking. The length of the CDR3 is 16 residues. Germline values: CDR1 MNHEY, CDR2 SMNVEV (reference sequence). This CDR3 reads CASSPTSGRAFGELFF.

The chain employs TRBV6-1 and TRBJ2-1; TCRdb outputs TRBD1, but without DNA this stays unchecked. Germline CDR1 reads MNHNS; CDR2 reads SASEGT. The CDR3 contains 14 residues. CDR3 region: CASRPGRQGNEQFF.

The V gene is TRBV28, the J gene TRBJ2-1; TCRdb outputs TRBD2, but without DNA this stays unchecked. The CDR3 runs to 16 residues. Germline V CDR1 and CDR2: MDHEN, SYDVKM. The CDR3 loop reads CASSFLQSRGYDEQFF.

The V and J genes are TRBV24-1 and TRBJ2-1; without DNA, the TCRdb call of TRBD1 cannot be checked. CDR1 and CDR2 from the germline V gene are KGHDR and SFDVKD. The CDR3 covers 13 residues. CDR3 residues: CATAPGGRDEQFF.

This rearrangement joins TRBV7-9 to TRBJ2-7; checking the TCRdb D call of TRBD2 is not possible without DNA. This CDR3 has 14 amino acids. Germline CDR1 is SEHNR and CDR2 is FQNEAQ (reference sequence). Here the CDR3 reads CASELLGPRDEQYF.

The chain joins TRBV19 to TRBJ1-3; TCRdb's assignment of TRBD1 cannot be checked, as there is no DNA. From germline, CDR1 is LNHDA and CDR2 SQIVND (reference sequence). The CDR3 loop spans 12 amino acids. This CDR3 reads CASDRSGNTIYF.

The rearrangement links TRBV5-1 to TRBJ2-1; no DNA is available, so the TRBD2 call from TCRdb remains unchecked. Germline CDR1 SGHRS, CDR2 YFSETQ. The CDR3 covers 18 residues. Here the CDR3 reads CASSSWTSGGSSYNEQFF.

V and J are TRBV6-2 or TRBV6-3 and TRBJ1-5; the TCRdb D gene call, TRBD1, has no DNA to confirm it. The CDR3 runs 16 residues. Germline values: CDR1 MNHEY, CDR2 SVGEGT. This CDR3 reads CASCHPGQGLHQPQHF.

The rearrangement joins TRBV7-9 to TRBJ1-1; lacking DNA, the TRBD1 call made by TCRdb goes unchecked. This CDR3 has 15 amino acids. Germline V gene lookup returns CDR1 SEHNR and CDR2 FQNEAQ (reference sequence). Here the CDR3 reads CASSLRDRSPQEAFF.

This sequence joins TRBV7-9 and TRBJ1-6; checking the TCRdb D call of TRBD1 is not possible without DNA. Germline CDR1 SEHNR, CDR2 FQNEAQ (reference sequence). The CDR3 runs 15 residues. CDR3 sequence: CASSSYRGENSPLHF.

This CDR3 is CASMADINEQFF. This chain links TRBV2 with TRBJ2-1. The germline V gene encodes CDR1 SNHLY and CDR2 FYNNEI. The CDR3 is 12 amino acids.

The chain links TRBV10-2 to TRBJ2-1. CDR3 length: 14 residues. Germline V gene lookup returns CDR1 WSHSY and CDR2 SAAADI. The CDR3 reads CASSESGDAFEQFF.

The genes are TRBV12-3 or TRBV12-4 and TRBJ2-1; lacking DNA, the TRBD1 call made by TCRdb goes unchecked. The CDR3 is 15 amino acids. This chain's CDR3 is CASSFGQGAYNEQFF.

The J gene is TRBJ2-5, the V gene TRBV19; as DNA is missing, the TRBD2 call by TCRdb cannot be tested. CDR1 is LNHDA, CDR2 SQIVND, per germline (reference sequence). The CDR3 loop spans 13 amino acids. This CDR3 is CASSSTSVETQYF.

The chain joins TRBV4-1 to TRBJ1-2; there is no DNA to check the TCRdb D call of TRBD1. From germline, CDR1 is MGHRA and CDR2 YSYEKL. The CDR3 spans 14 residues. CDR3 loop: CASSQDPAGLDYTF.

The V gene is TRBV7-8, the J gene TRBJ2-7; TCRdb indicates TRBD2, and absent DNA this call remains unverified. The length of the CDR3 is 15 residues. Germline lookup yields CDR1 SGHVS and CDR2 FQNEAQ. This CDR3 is CASSFPGLISYEQYF. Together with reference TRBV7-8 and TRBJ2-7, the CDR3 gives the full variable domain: GAGVSQSPRYKVAKRGQDVALRCDPISGHVSLFWYQQALGQGPEFLTYFQNEAQLDKSGLPSDRFFAERPEGSVSTLKIQRTQQEDSAVYLCASSFPGLISYEQYFGPGTRLTVT.

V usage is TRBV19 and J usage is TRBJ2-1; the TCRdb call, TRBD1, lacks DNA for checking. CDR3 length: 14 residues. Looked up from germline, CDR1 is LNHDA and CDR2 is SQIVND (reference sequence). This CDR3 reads CATIGTDFYNEQFF.